This T cell receptor (beta chain) derives from a study of Tregs in tolerant kidney transplant recipients. General study points: Activated donor B cell expansion appeared to reveal the most relevant donor-specific TCRbeta repertoire. No direct test of biological reproducibility was done here.

Remarks on this clone: Its specificity is not known.

Some clones are missing from TCRdb's copy, which holds only in-frame ones; the method was immunoSEQ multiplex PCR. Of around 77,000 clones in the sample, approximately 98% were seen once. The germline CDR1 and CDR2 sequences are SEHNR and FQNEAQ (reference sequence). This CDR3 contains 14 residues. V was pared by 1 base and J by 2 bases, with 8 bases between. J is TRBJ1-1 and V is TRBV7-9, with D possibly matching TRBD1 (5 bases). Sequenced here: CD4+ T cells from blood, sampled before the transplant. The sequence was obtained from a human donor who received a combined kidney and bone marrow transplant. The CDR3 here is CASSLDGGNTEAFF. CDR3 sequence (DNA): TGTGCCAGCAGCTTAGACGGGGGTAACACTGAAGCTTTCTTT.